Listed here is a single T cell receptor beta chain. The antigen remains undetermined. This sample stems from a study of CXCR3-negative and CXCR3-positive naive CD8 T cells. The CDR3 has 14 residues. The germline V gene has CDR1 SGDLS and CDR2 YYNGEE. Study-wide findings and caveats: Whereas both naive subsets had comparably high diversity, memory CD8+ cells had much lower diversity. TRB CDR3 properties indicated TCR strength, while surface CD5 was similar across naive subsets. More hydrophobic TRB CDR3s were found in CXCR3-positive naive cells than in CXCR3-negative naive cells.

Libraries of TRB cDNA were made by 5' RACE and carried UMIs. From the 5' RACE reads, TCRdb lists one entry per CDR3 protein and no DNA. The table lists 150,000 or so distinct CDR3 sequences. The source of this sequence is a human donor in good health. Some clones in this sample may be carry-over from other donors' samples. V usage is TRBV9 and J usage is TRBJ2-7; TCRdb returns TRBD1, unconfirmable since there is no DNA. Material: naive CXCR3+ CD8+ T cells from blood. Subset here: CD45RO-CCR7+CD27+CD95- naive CD8+ T cells expressing CXCR3 (TNR3+). The CDR3 loop is CASSPPGKMDEQYF. Variable domain in full (rest from reference TRBV9 and TRBJ2-7): DSGVTQTPKHLITATGQRVTLRCSPRSGDLSVYWYQQSLDQGLQFLIQYYNGEERAKGNILERFSAQQFPDLHSELNLSSLELGDSALYFCASSPPGKMDEQYFGPGTRLTVT.